The 15 T cell receptor beta chains below come from one sample, sequenced in a study of blood T cell repertoires in COVID-19. Data came from immunoSEQ multiplex PCR; TCRdb stores just in-frame clones and leaves some out. The sample includes approximately 210,000 clones, around four fifths of them seen just once. Material: peripheral blood. These receptors were collected from a man aged 30 to 45 with active or convalescent COVID-19.

This clone was counted a single time. The chain recombines TRBV2 with TRBJ1-5, with D possibly TRBD1 on 6 matching bases. In germline, CDR1 is SNHLY, CDR2 FYNNEI. Between the trimmed V and J ends, which lost 11 bases and 2 bases, there was a span of 10 bases. This CDR3 is built from 12 residues. The CDR3 sequence: CAASGGNQPQHF. The CDR3 region has the DNA TGTGCCGCTTCAGGGGGCAATCAGCCCCAGCATTTT.

This clone was observed a handful of times. The chain joins TRBV4-3 to TRBJ1-5; tentative D call: TRBD1 (6 bases). V lost 0 bases, J lost 5 bases, and 14 bases lay in between. The CDR3 has 16 residues. Per germline, CDR1 LGHNA and CDR2 YSLEER. The CDR3 spells CASSQEYGQPHQPQHF. For the CDR3, the DNA is TGCGCCAGCAGCCAAGAATATGGACAGCCACATCAGCCCCAGCATTTT.

This clone was detected only a few times. This chain links TRBV6-6 with TRBJ1-6, with 7 nucleotides matching TRBD1. Germline CDR1 MNHNY, CDR2 SVGAGI (reference sequence). Losses at the gene ends were 2 bases for V and 8 bases for J; bases not matched to a gene: 6. There are 15 residues in the CDR3. The CDR3 sequence: CASSYEGTVYSPLHF. The CDR3 nucleotides are TGTGCCAGCAGTTACGAAGGGACAGTCTATTCACCCCTCCACTTT.

In DNA form, the CDR3 reads TGTGCCAGCAGTCCAGGGGCGGAACAGGGGGCGCGGAAGACCCAGTACTTC. Protein: CASSPGAEQGARKTQYF. The gene calls are TRBV7-2 and TRBJ2-5; 9 nucleotides agree with TRBD1. CDR1 SGHTA and CDR2 FQGNSA come from the germline V gene. The ends lost 6 bases at V and 6 bases at J; junction bases unmatched: 17. The CDR3 sequence is 17 residues long.

This clone was seen only a few times. The chain couples TRBV9 to TRBJ2-5; 7 nucleotides align to TRBD1. CDR1 and CDR2 (germline): SGDLS, YYNGEE. Trimming cost V 0 bases and J 7 bases; bases outside gene matches: 9. The CDR3 has 15 residues. DNA of the CDR3: TGTGCCAGCAGCGTAGACCCAACAGGGGACAGGACCCAGTACTTC. Translated, it gives CASSVDPTGDRTQYF.

DNA of the CDR3: TGTGCCTCCGGGGCAGGGGTTGGCGAGCAGTACTTC. This gives the protein CASGAGVGEQYF. The rearrangement joins TRBV7-9 to TRBJ2-7; maybe TRBD1 (6 bases). This CDR3 contains 12 residues. Germline V CDR1 and CDR2: SEHNR, FQNEAQ (reference sequence). V was shortened by 11 bases and J by 6 bases, with 17 bases between the two germline ends.

Only a few counts were recorded for this clone. The V and J genes are TRBV19 and TRBJ2-7, with 9 bases that match TRBD2. Germline CDR1 reads LNHDA; CDR2 reads SQIVND (reference sequence). There are 20 residues in the CDR3. V was pared by 6 bases and J by 3 bases, with 24 bases of the junction left unmatched. CDR3 sequence reads: CASRPPLLAGNPRVLYEQYF. The CDR3 DNA sequence: TGTGCCAGTAGACCCCCCCTACTAGCGGGCAACCCGAGGGTCCTCTACGAGCAGTACTTC.

This clone was found once. The genes are TRBV15 and TRBJ2-1; D is unclear. Germline CDR1 reads LNHNV; CDR2 reads YYDKDF (reference sequence). The CDR3 has 12 amino acids. The V and J ends lost 2 bases and 9 bases respectively, with 8 bases between them. The CDR3 sequence is CATSRPRGEQFF. In DNA form, the CDR3 reads TGTGCCACCAGCAGACCTAGAGGTGAGCAGTTCTTC.

The rearrangement uses TRBV28 and TRBJ2-3, with 11 bases that match TRBD2. Unmatched junction bases numbered 2, after V lost 2 bases and J lost 4 bases. The CDR3 has 15 residues. Germline V CDR1 and CDR2: MDHEN, SYDVKM. DNA of the CDR3: TGTGCCAGCAGTTTAGGGACTAGCGGATCAGATACGCAGTATTTT. Translation: CASSLGTSGSDTQYF.

J is TRBJ2-1 and V is TRBV14; D possibly corresponds to TRBD2 (5 bases). CDR1 is SGHDN and CDR2 is FVKESK in the germline V gene. The CDR3 is made up of 15 amino acids. V was shortened by 2 bases and J by 10 bases, with 18 bases between the two germline ends. CDR3: CASSQRTWRVGEQFF. The CDR3 DNA sequence: TGTGCCAGCAGCCAAAGGACGTGGCGGGTAGGGGAGCAGTTCTTC.

The chain employs TRBV28 and TRBJ1-5, with TRBD1 identical over 10 bases. The CDR3 consists of 15 residues. The V segment lost 5 bases and the J segment 1 base; nucleotides outside the gene matches: 2. Per germline, CDR1 MDHEN and CDR2 SYDVKM. CDR3 DNA sequence: TGTGCCAGCAGTCGGGACAGGGGCAGCAATCAGCCCCAGCATTTT. Amino acid sequence: CASSRDRGSNQPQHF.

This sequence joins TRBV9 and TRBJ2-7; 10 positions agree with TRBD2. Germline V gives CDR1 SGDLS, CDR2 YYNGEE. V trimming: 3 bases; J trimming: 6 bases; junction bases outside the gene matches: 3. This CDR3 is 13 amino acids long. CDR3 sequence: CASSESGRAEQYF. CDR3 DNA: TGTGCCAGCAGCGAAAGCGGGAGGGCCGAGCAGTACTTC.

A word on this clone: The junction and the germline gene differ at one end; a read error may be behind it. The rearrangement links TRBV3-1 (or the pseudogene TRBV3-2) to TRBJ2-7, with D unclear. This CDR3 has 12 amino acids. CDR1 LGHDT and CDR2 YNNKEL come from the germline V gene (reference sequence). CDR3 region: CASSQERGGRTF. The CDR3 region has the DNA TGTGCCAGCAGCCAAGAAAGAGGCGGCAGAACCTTC.

V usage is TRBV7-2 and J usage is TRBJ2-3; 9 positions match TRBD1. Germline CDR1 reads SGHTA; CDR2 reads FQGNSA. V lost 5 bases to trimming and J lost 2 bases; unmatched junction nucleotides: 5. CDR3 length equals 15 residues. The CDR3 DNA follows: TGTGCCAGCAGCATCACAGGGGGCCCCACAGATACGCAGTATTTT. This sequence encodes CASSITGGPTDTQYF.

J is TRBJ2-3 and V is TRBV3-1 (or the pseudogene TRBV3-2), with 11 bases lining up with TRBD2. The CDR3 extends over 16 amino acids. V lost 3 bases, J lost 4 bases, and 6 bases stayed unmatched. Germline values: CDR1 LGHDT, CDR2 YNNKEL (reference sequence). The CDR3 DNA sequence: TGTGCCAGCAGCCAGATAGCGGGGGGGTTCTCAGATACGCAGTATTTT. Its protein product is CASSQIAGGFSDTQYF.